The table lists the clone carrying this T cell receptor beta chain with a few counts. Its antigen is still unknown. From the 5' RACE reads, TCRdb called clonotypes with MiXCR, one entry per CDR3 protein. The table has 140,000 to 150,000 distinct CDR3 sequences, about 23% seen once. This CDR3 is built from 13 residues. CDR1 LGHNA and CDR2 YSLEER come from the germline V gene. V shed 6 bases and J shed 3 bases, with 12 bases lying between them. This record belongs to a study of T-cell memory formation after mild COVID-19. Study observations and caveats: CD4+ bias marked clones expanding day 15 to 37, unlike balanced contracting clones. The CD4+ clones that contracted clustered mainly within CM and EM, and the CD8+ clones concentrated in EMRA.

J is TRBJ2-7 and V is TRBV4-3; D is possibly TRBD2 (7 bases). The sequence came from an adult woman who had mild COVID-19 (a few samples of this study predate the infection). Cell type and time point are not known. The sample comprised PBMCs or a T cell subset sorted from them (not recorded which). Here the CDR3 reads CASSHREGYEQYF. DNA of the CDR3: TGCGCCAGCAGTCACAGGGAGGGCTACGAGCAGTACTTC.